This T cell receptor (beta chain) appears in the sequencing data of a study of blood T cell repertoires in COVID-19. Across the study: PBMCs, B-cell-depleted T cells, or T cells were the source of the cDNA or gDNA that made up the material.

Libraries were prepared by immunoSEQ multiplex PCR; TCRdb keeps only in-frame clonotypes and omits some of them. The sample shows 180,000 or so clones, 82% of them seen only once. This clone was counted only a few times. The clonotype originates from a woman aged 70-85 years with acute or convalescent COVID-19. Sequenced input: peripheral blood.

CDR3 sequence (DNA): TGTGCCAGCAGTGAAGCCGGAGGGGGCACTTACGAGCAGTACTTC. Its protein is CASSEAGGGTYEQYF. The chain joins TRBV6-1 to TRBJ2-7; D may be TRBD1 (7 bases). This CDR3 spans 15 amino acids. Germline V gives CDR1 MNHNS, CDR2 SASEGT. Between the trimmed V and J ends, which lost 0 bases and 4 bases, there was a span of 13 bases.